This record looks at one T cell receptor (beta chain) sequence and its context. Its antigen is not yet known. The record has no base qualities; no much larger clone is one base away. Receptor amplification or capture employed multiplex PCR. Sequencing relied on an Illumina HiSeq 4000. iRepertoire HTBI primers and Arm-PCR amplification of CDR3 regions were used to construct TCR beta libraries. Gel purification was performed on PCR products prior to sequencing. As for how the authors treated the data: Across samples, about 64 TRBV and roughly 15 TRBJ segments were identified and used for gene usage analysis of CDR3 amino acid clonotypes. COPE and FqMerger were used to merge filtered high-quality paired reads into contigs. BLAST was used to align contigs to IMGT TRBV, TRBD and TRBJ reference genes, with CDR3 defined following IMGT. Highly expanded clones were defined as clonotypes with a frequency above 0.1%. Shannon entropy was used to measure repertoire diversity, and the Gini coefficient was used to measure V-J evenness. A clonotype was considered public if more than one individual shared it. Clones were called with MiXCR by TCRdb after fastp trimmed the public reads at Q25, and only in-frame beta chains were retained. Every distinct CDR3 protein forms one entry, paired with its most common genes and DNA. The V and J calls follow TCRdb's processing rather than the paper's. For this sample there are 550,000 to 700,000 distinct CDR3 sequences; about 15% appear just once. The ten biggest clones cover around 11% of the sample.

This sample was included in a study of regulatory T cells in long-lasting Graves disease (dated by TCRdb to the early 2020s). A note on the overall study: In the newly diagnosed Graves' disease group, patients had been taking antithyroid drugs for less than 3 months. Peripheral blood TCR sequencing and RNA sequencing compared persistent Graves' disease patients with newly diagnosed Graves' disease patients. The study was registered as a clinical trial and conducted in China. TCR sequencing covered 13 persistent and approximately 20 newly diagnosed Graves' disease patients, around 35 samples in total. The full study reports these points: The authors noted that the small sample size was a limitation that may lower accuracy. A larger number of public clonotypes was shared among persistent patients (under 3,000) than among newly diagnosed patients (around 890). Preferential use of TRBV28, TRBJ1-2 and TRBJ2-5 was observed in persistent disease, whereas TRBV20-1 and TRBJ2-1 were favored in newly diagnosed disease. Only the TCR beta chain was sequenced and analyzed. Peripheral blood alone was examined, since thyroid tissue, which constituted the primary lesion, could not be accessed. Lower TCR Shannon entropy and fewer highly expanded clones were observed in persistent Graves' disease patients than in newly diagnosed patients, which suggested clonal expansion.

V is shortened by 3 bases, J by 1 base, and the region joining them spans 15 bases. CDR1 and CDR2 (SQVTM, ANQGSEA) derive from the germline V gene. The CDR3 runs 15 residues from the cysteine to the phenylalanine. The kept DNA is CDR3 alone, 45 bases in frame from the first base. What this sample's time point label stands for: newly diagnosed GD, antithyroid drugs for less than 3 months. For both TCR sequencing and RNA sequencing, RNA was extracted from PBMCs in TRIzol. The diagnosis of Graves' disease was made according to American Thyroid Association guidelines. The patients came from an endocrinology department in Xi'an, China. Each patient gave 9 to 10 milliliters of peripheral blood, collected in an EDTA anticoagulant tube. PBMCs were isolated by Ficoll Paque Plus density gradient separation without further T cell sorting. An Agilent 2100 Bioanalyzer and agarose gel were used to check RNA quality, and a NanoDrop 2000 was used to measure RNA concentration.

The sample was also linked to a second study, of T cells in Graves' hyperthyroidism and ophthalmopathy. In that second paper, the authors write: A patient counted as having stable Graves' hyperthyroidism if no progression to ophthalmopathy occurred over 18 months of follow-up. Hyperthyroidism patients were aged 18 to 65 years and newly diagnosed, with disease duration of less than 2 months. The study excluded patients with uncontrolled infections, other autoimmune diseases, pregnancy or lactation. Clinical symptoms, serum thyroxine and TRAb, thyroid ultrasound, and orbital computed tomography formed the basis for the diagnoses. The first round of RT-PCR for the TCR CDR3 was performed with the HTBI primer set and the Qiagen OneStep RT-PCR kit. Most expanded thyroid clonotypes (frequency above 0.001) were also detected in blood, suggesting blood repertoires may reflect thyroid immune responses. In cross-validation, a model built on a 13 V-J signature told ophthalmopathy apart from stable hyperthyroidism with approximately 90% sensitivity and about 81% specificity, and in testing the same model reached 80%/75%. In validation, the model predicted progression to ophthalmopathy with approximately 70% sensitivity and approximately 78% specificity, a median of 6.5 months before onset. To identify TCR V-J signatures that set the groups apart, the researchers used a discovery cohort of 100 patients, made up of 40 to 45 with Graves' ophthalmopathy and approximately 57 with stable Graves' hyperthyroidism. Prospective prediction of ophthalmopathy was tested in an independent validation cohort consisting of 18 hyperthyroidism patients and around 17 patients who later progressed to ophthalmopathy. For training and testing, the 100 or so patients in the discovery cohort were randomly divided in a 7:3 ratio. Thyroid tissue and blood T-cell repertoires from about six Graves' hyperthyroidism patients were also compared in the study. Once sampling was done, hyperthyroidism patients were given methimazole at a starting dose of 30 mg daily, whereas ophthalmopathy patients were given high-dose intravenous methylprednisolone. The libraries were constructed in a second round of multiplex PCR and then size-selected and purified. Sequencing of the libraries was done on an Illumina HiSeq2000 using paired-end 100 bp reads. SOAPnuke was used to process the raw data, throwing out any read that contained adapters or uncalled bases, had a mean Phred below 15, or lacked an exact constant-primer or identifier match. High-quality paired reads were merged using COPE v1.2.5, and each unique nucleotide sequence was defined as a clonotype. MiTCR v1.1 was used to align clonotypes to the IMGT TRBV, TRBD and TRBJ reference segments. Analysis was restricted to V-J combinations with a frequency above 0.0001, which covered about 99% of repertoires. A TCS score was defined as the ratio between F50 (clonal expansion) and ExV (chaos), using BLOSUM62-based TCRdist between CDR3 peptides within each V-J. Welch's t-statistics and random forest reduced fewer than 600 V-J features to fewer than 15, which were used in a naive Bayes classifier (R e1071). Sample size was not statistically predetermined, and blinding of investigators to group allocation was not performed. TCR Vbeta CDR3 sequencing of around 130 peripheral blood samples (about 45 ophthalmopathy, 75 to 80 hyperthyroidism and approximately 17 progressor patients) is reported in the paper.

The sample in question was peripheral blood mononuclear cells (PBMCs), obtained at new diagnosis, from a patient treated with antithyroid drugs. The rearranged chain carries TRBV29-1 and TRBJ2-5; the D gene is perhaps TRBD1 or TRBD2, each of them matching over 7 bases. The clonotype was recovered from a man between 18 and 29 years old with Graves disease. Donor details come from another sample of the same person, matched by shared clones. The CDR3 amino acid sequence is: CSVEGGRGPQETQYF. The DNA is as follows: TGCAGCGTTGAGGGGGGGAGGGGGCCCCAAGAGACCCAGTACTTC. Outside the CDR3, residues come from the reference TRBV29-1 and TRBJ2-5 proteins, so the full variable domain is: SAVISQKPSRDICQRGTSLTIQCQVDSQVTMMFWYRQQPGQSLTLIATANQGSEATYESGFVIDKFPISRPNLTFSTLTVSNMSPEDSSIYLCSVEGGRGPQETQYFGPGTRLLVL.